The 24 T cell receptor beta chains below come from one sample, sequenced in a study of control samples from healthy donors and cancer patients. Assay used: immunoSEQ multiplex PCR; TCRdb lists only in-frame clones, some missing. The sample gives about 170,000 clones, just over 85% of which show up once; nearly 5% is in the top ten. The specimen sequenced was blood. The receptor source for this set is a woman under 40 in good health.

This clone was recorded a few times. Within the sample, other DNA sequences also encode this same CDR3. The J gene is TRBJ1-1, the V gene TRBV27; possibly TRBD1 for D (5 bases). The CDR3 covers 14 residues. The V gene's germline CDR1 is MNHEY and CDR2 SMNVEV (reference sequence). V lost 2 bases, J lost 4 bases, and 11 bases lay in between. The CDR3 loop reads CASSLRGGGTEAFF. CDR3 DNA: TGTGCCAGCAGTTTAAGGGGTGGAGGCACTGAAGCTTTCTTT.

The genes are TRBV18 and TRBJ1-3, with D maybe TRBD1 (6 bases). V lost 0 bases and J 0 bases, leaving 9 bases between the germline ends. Germline V gene lookup returns CDR1 KGHSH and CDR2 LQKENI. CDR3 length: 16 amino acids. CDR3 DNA: TGTGCCAGCTCACCACCCGGGACAAACTCTGGAAACACCATATATTTT. Its translation: CASSPPGTNSGNTIYF.

This chain uses TRBV21-1 with TRBJ1-1; TRBD1 is taken as the D call from the table, unchecked against the DNA. TRBV21-1 is tagged as a pseudogene. This CDR3 has 13 residues. The CDR3 sequence: CALKLCETKEAFF. The CDR3 DNA is TGTGCCCTCAAATTGTGTGAGACAAAAGAAGCTTTCTTT.

The genes are TRBV5-4 and TRBJ2-2, with D unclear. The length of the CDR3 is 17 residues. V was cut by 0 bases and J by 1 base, with 13 bases left in between. Germline loops: CDR1 SGHNT, CDR2 YYREEE (reference sequence). DNA of the CDR3: TGTGCCAGCAGCTTGGGTCTGGGCAGACTGAACACCGGGGAGCTGTTTTTT. It codes for CASSLGLGRLNTGELFF.

The chain uses TRBV19 and TRBJ2-3; either TRBD1 or TRBD2 may supply D (5 bases each). Germline V gene lookup returns CDR1 LNHDA and CDR2 SQIVND (reference sequence). The V and J ends lost 6 bases and 8 bases respectively, with 15 bases between them. The CDR3 has 13 residues. The CDR3 sequence: CASSIPGPTTQYF. The CDR3 coding sequence is TGTGCCAGTAGCATACCGGGACCAACTACGCAGTATTTT.

V is TRBV7-9 and J is TRBJ2-7; 8 bases are a match to TRBD1. The trim removed 5 bases at V and 5 bases at J, leaving 14 bases unmatched. Germline CDR1 is SEHNR and CDR2 is FQNEAQ (reference sequence). The CDR3 is made up of 16 amino acids. CDR3 coding DNA: TGTGCCAGCAGCCCTCGGACAGGGAAAAAACTTGACGAGCAGTACTTC. Translated, it gives CASSPRTGKKLDEQYF. Full variable domain (remainder filled in from reference TRBV7-9 and TRBJ2-7): DTGVSQNPRHKITKRGQNVTFRCDPISEHNRLYWYRQTLGQGPEFLTYFQNEAQLEKSRLLSDRFSAERPKGSFSTLEIQRTEQGDSAMYLCASSPRTGKKLDEQYFGPGTRLTVT.

J is TRBJ2-2 and V is TRBV3-1 (or the pseudogene TRBV3-2); 8 bases line up with TRBD1. V trimming: 0 bases; J trimming: 6 bases; junction bases outside the gene matches: 6. Germline V gene lookup returns CDR1 LGHDT and CDR2 YNNKEL (reference sequence). The CDR3 consists of 16 residues. Written as DNA, the CDR3 is TGTGCCAGCAGCCAAGAGCGTCCAGGGGGCCCCGGGGAGCTGTTTTTT. Translation: CASSQERPGGPGELFF.

The chain links TRBV5-5 to TRBJ1-6; D is undetermined. V was trimmed by 4 bases and J by 11 bases, leaving 13 bases between them. This CDR3 has 13 amino acids. The germline V gene has CDR1 SGHKS and CDR2 YYEKEE (reference sequence). The CDR3 loop is CASSQDGSPPLHF. In DNA form, the CDR3 reads TGTGCCAGCAGCCAGGACGGCAGCCCACCCCTCCACTTT.

V gene TRBV3-1 (or the pseudogene TRBV3-2) combines with J gene TRBJ2-7, with 7 bases lining up with TRBD1. The V and J ends lost 3 bases and 3 bases, in that order; junction bases with no gene match: 2. Germline CDR1 and CDR2: LGHDT and YNNKEL (reference sequence). The length of the CDR3 is 13 residues. DNA of the CDR3: TGTGCCAGCAGCCAGGCAGGGGGCTACGAGCAGTACTTC. It is translated as CASSQAGGYEQYF.

This sequence joins TRBV19 and TRBJ2-5; no definite D call. CDR3 length equals 11 residues. Trimming took off 4 bases at V and 5 bases at J, with 5 bases between the two ends. Germline-derived CDR1 and CDR2 are LNHDA and SQIVND (reference sequence). CDR3 nucleotide sequence: TGTGCCAGTAGTAGCTATGAGACCCAGTACTTC. Translating it yields CASSSYETQYF.

V and J are TRBV2 and TRBJ2-5; D is undetermined. Per germline, CDR1 SNHLY and CDR2 FYNNEI. V was shortened by 2 bases and J by 2 bases, with 6 bases between the two germline ends. CDR3 size: 13 residues. CDR3 sequence: CASSEQLQETQYF. The CDR3 DNA follows: TGTGCCAGCAGTGAACAGCTACAAGAGACCCAGTACTTC.

The chain employs TRBV6-6 and TRBJ2-1, with a possible D match to TRBD1 (5 bases). Germline V gene lookup returns CDR1 MNHNY and CDR2 SVGAGI (reference sequence). This CDR3 has 11 amino acids. V dropped 7 bases and J dropped 5 bases, with 6 bases sitting between them. For the CDR3, the DNA is TGTGCCAGCAAAGGGGACAATGAGCAGTTCTTC. Protein sequence: CASKGDNEQFF.

This rearrangement joins TRBV19 to TRBJ1-6; D unclear. The germline V gene has CDR1 LNHDA and CDR2 SQIVND (reference sequence). V was pared by 10 bases and J by 7 bases, with 8 bases between. This CDR3 comprises 11 residues. The CDR3 DNA is TGTGCCACCAGAGGGAATTCACCCCTCCACTTT. Translated: CATRGNSPLHF.

The chain is built from TRBV19 and TRBJ2-7; weak D call: TRBD1 (7 bases). The V gene's germline CDR1 is LNHDA and CDR2 SQIVND (reference sequence). The CDR3 has 14 residues. The V and J ends lost 5 bases and 2 bases respectively, with 13 bases between them. The CDR3 region has the DNA TGTGCCAGTAGTCCAGGGGGGACAGCCTACGAGCAGTACTTC. It codes for CASSPGGTAYEQYF.

A few counts support this clone. This chain links TRBV11-1 with TRBJ1-1; D is uncertain. Trimming removed 4 bases at V and 1 base at J, with 7 bases between. Germline assignment: CDR1 SGHAT and CDR2 FQDESV (reference sequence). The CDR3 runs 13 residues. The chain's CDR3 is CASSSARNTEAFF. CDR3 sequence (DNA): TGTGCCAGCAGCTCAGCGAGGAACACTGAAGCTTTCTTT.

The chain combines TRBV5-5 with TRBJ2-3, with D perhaps TRBD2 (5 bases). Between the trimmed V and J ends, which lost 3 bases and 1 base, there was a span of 15 bases. Germline V gene sequence: CDR1 SGHKS, CDR2 YYEKEE (reference sequence). The CDR3 loop spans 16 amino acids. CDR3 bases: TGTGCCAGCAGCTCCGCACCAGCGCGGGGCACAGATACGCAGTATTTT. It specifies CASSSAPARGTDTQYF.

Only a few counts were recorded for this clone. The chain carries TRBV10-3 and TRBJ1-5, with no clear D. This CDR3 comprises 14 residues. Germline V lookup: CDR1 ENHRY, CDR2 SYGVKD. The germline V and J ends were trimmed by 2 bases and 2 bases, with 7 bases remaining between them. The CDR3 loop is CAISEGDRNQPQHF. The CDR3 nucleotides are TGTGCCATCAGTGAGGGAGACCGCAATCAGCCCCAGCATTTT.

This sequence joins TRBV5-4 and TRBJ2-1; perhaps TRBD2 as D (5 bases). V was trimmed by 4 bases and J by 9 bases, leaving 8 bases between them. Germline-derived CDR1 and CDR2 are SGHNT and YYREEE (reference sequence). The length of the CDR3 is 11 residues. This CDR3 is CASSPRAEQFF. The CDR3 DNA reads as TGTGCCAGCAGCCCGAGGGCTGAGCAGTTCTTC.

V and J are TRBV5-1 and TRBJ1-1; D call uncertain. Between the trimmed V and J ends, which lost 0 bases and 1 base, there was a span of 7 bases. This CDR3 spans 14 amino acids. Germline V gene data show CDR1 as SGHRS and CDR2 as YFSETQ. CDR3 sequence (DNA): TGCGCCAGCAGCTTGGACAGACAGAACACTGAAGCTTTCTTT. Its translation: CASSLDRQNTEAFF.

This chain connects TRBV25-1 to TRBJ1-4, with 7 bases fitting TRBD1. Trimming removed 4 bases from V and 8 bases from J; junction bases left unmatched: 7. Germline CDR1 reads MGHDK; CDR2 reads SYGVNS. This CDR3 is built from 14 residues. In DNA form, the CDR3 reads TGTGCCAGCAGTGTAGGAGGGGGCCAGGAAAAACTGTTTTTT. Protein sequence: CASSVGGGQEKLFF.

A word on this clone: Distinct nucleotide sequences in the sample also encode this CDR3. The rearrangement uses TRBV3-1 (or the pseudogene TRBV3-2) and TRBJ2-2; D remains unclear. The CDR3 is 13 amino acids. Deletions cut 4 bases from V and 2 bases from J, with 5 bases between. Germline loops: CDR1 LGHDT, CDR2 YNNKEL (reference sequence). CDR3 in DNA: TGTGCCAGCAGCCTTGGAAACACCGGGGAGCTGTTTTTT. Its protein product is CASSLGNTGELFF.

The chain uses TRBV19 and TRBJ1-2; D unclear. Germline V gene data show CDR1 as LNHDA and CDR2 as SQIVND (reference sequence). The V end was cut by 1 base, the J end by 7 bases, with 10 bases between. The CDR3 contains 13 residues. In nucleotides, the CDR3 is TGTGCCAGTAGTATAGCGACGGCCGCTGGCTACACCTTC. Translating it yields CASSIATAAGYTF.

The V gene is TRBV29-1, the J gene TRBJ2-5; no reliable D call. Germline values: CDR1 SQVTM, CDR2 ANQGSEA. V gave up 4 bases and J gave up 0 bases, with 15 bases separating them. The CDR3 is 15 residues long. CDR3 sequence: CSVVPFRADQETQYF. The CDR3 nucleotides are TGCAGCGTTGTTCCGTTCCGGGCGGACCAAGAGACCCAGTACTTC.

With respect to this clone: This CDR3 is also generated by other DNA sequences in the sample. The gene calls are TRBV18 and TRBJ2-2; unclear D gene. Germline values: CDR1 KGHSH, CDR2 LQKENI. The CDR3 runs to 12 residues. Trimming took 3 bases from V and 5 from J, leaving 4 bases between them. The CDR3 nucleotides read TGTGCCAGCTCACCCCCAACCGGGGAGCTGTTTTTT. This encodes CASSPPTGELFF.